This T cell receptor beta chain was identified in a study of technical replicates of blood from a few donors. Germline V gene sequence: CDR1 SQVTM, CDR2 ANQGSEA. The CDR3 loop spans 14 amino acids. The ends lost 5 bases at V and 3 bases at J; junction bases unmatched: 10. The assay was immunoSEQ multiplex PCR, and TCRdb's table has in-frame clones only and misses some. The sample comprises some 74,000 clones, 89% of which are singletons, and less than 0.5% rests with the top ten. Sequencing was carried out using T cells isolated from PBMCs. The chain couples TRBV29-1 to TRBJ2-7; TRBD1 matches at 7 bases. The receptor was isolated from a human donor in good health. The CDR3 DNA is TGCAGCGTTATCTACAGGGGTAGGGGCTACGAGCAGTACTTC. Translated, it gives CSVIYRGRGYEQYF.